This T cell receptor beta chain was recorded in a study of PD-L1 blockade in urothelial cancer. Whole-study context: Blood gave a median around 150,000 T cells.

Spiking of synthetic TCR analog templates was performed in each PCR. TCRdb keeps only in-frame clones here, not all; method: immunoSEQ multiplex PCR. The table includes about 82,000 clones, approximately 91% detected once. Germline V gives CDR1 SGHTA, CDR2 FQGNSA. The germline V and J ends were trimmed by 5 bases and 0 bases, with 7 bases remaining between them. This CDR3 region has 14 residues. Urothelial carcinoma in patients was locally advanced or metastatic. Each patient gave between 1 and 8 samples, pretreatment and on-treatment. This clone showed up just once. The clonotype was recovered from a man aged 55 to 70 with urothelial cancer. The chain employs TRBV7-2 and TRBJ2-2; D unresolved. The sequencing here drew on PBMCs, taken around atezolizumab (anti-PD-L1) treatment. The CDR3 protein is CASSIQANTGELFF. The CDR3 bases are TGTGCCAGCAGCATCCAGGCGAACACCGGGGAGCTGTTTTTT.